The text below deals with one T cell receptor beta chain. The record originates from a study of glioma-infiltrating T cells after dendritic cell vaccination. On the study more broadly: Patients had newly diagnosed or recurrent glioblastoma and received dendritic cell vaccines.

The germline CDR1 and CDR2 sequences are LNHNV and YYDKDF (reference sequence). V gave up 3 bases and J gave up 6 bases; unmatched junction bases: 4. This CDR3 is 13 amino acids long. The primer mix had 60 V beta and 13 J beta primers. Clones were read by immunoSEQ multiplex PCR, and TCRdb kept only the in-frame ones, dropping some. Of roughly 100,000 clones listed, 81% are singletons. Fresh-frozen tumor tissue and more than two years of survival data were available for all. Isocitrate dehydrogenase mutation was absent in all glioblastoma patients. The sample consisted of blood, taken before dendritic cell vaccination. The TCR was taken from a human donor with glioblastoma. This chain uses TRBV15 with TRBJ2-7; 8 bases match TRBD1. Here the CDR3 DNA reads TGTGCCACCAGCAGGGACAGGGTCGGCGAGCAGTACTTC. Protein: CATSRDRVGEQYF. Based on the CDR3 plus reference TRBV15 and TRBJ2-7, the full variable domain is DAMVIQNPRYQVTQFGKPVTLSCSQTLNHNVMYWYQQKSSQAPKLLFHYYDKDFNNEADTPDNFQSRRPNTSFCFLDIRSPGLGDTAMYLCATSRDRVGEQYFGPGTRLTVT.